The 9 T cell receptor beta chains below were found in one sample sequenced in a study of neurological immune-mediated disorders. Using its own MiXCR run on the 5' RACE reads, TCRdb lists one record per CDR3 protein. The table shows 35,000 or so distinct CDR3 sequences, with about a tenth occurring only once. Sequencing was performed on PBMCs. The receptors shown here come from a woman aged 25 to 39 with HTLV-1-associated myelopathy (HAM/TSP).

The gene calls are TRBV18 and TRBJ1-5, with D unresolved. Germline V gene sequence: CDR1 KGHSH, CDR2 LQKENI. V lost 5 bases, J lost 8 bases, and 13 bases lay in between. The CDR3 length is 13 residues. The CDR3 region has the DNA TGTGCCAGCTCAAGGCAGAGGCAGGAGCCCCAGCATTTT. This gives the protein CASSRQRQEPQHF.

This clonotype occurred many times. The rearrangement joins TRBV5-1 to TRBJ1-5; possibly TRBD1 for D (5 bases). CDR3 size: 15 residues. Per the germline V gene, CDR1 is SGHRS and CDR2 is YFSETQ. Between the trimmed V and J ends, which lost 4 bases and 6 bases, there was a span of 17 bases. The CDR3 loop is CASSPVGLPGQPQHF. The DNA for the CDR3 is TGCGCCAGCAGCCCGGTGGGACTCCCCGGTCAGCCCCAGCATTTT.

At least ten counts were recorded for this clonotype. The chain is built from TRBV12-3 or TRBV12-4 and TRBJ2-3; 8 nucleotides match TRBD2. The CDR3 has 17 residues. The junction had 11 bases not matched to a gene; V was cut back by 1 base and J by 5 bases. CDR3 DNA: TGTGCCAGCAGTTTAGACCCCCCCAGCGGGGGTAAAGATACGCAGTATTTT. It yields the protein CASSLDPPSGGKDTQYF.

This clonotype was seen repeatedly, ten times or more. V is TRBV7-2 and J is TRBJ2-3, with 8 bases fitting TRBD1. The CDR3 runs to 14 residues. Germline values: CDR1 SGHTA, CDR2 FQGNSA. The ends lost 2 bases at V and 6 bases at J; junction bases unmatched: 4. CDR3 coding DNA: TGTGCCAGCAGCTTAACCGGGACAGGCGATACGCAGTATTTT. Translated, it gives CASSLTGTGDTQYF.

This clonotype was seen repeatedly, ten times or more. The V call is TRBV7-2, the J call TRBJ1-5; tentative D call: TRBD1 (5 bases). V lost 1 base and J 7 bases, leaving 14 bases between the germline ends. The germline V gene has CDR1 SGHTA and CDR2 FQGNSA. The CDR3 sequence is 15 residues long. The DNA of the CDR3 is TGTGCCAGCAGCTTAGTGGGGGTATCTATGCAGCCCCAGCATTTT. Protein sequence: CASSLVGVSMQPQHF.

There are many counts of this clonotype. The chain joins TRBV7-2 to TRBJ1-1; tentative D call: TRBD1 (5 bases). CDR1 and CDR2 (germline): SGHTA, FQGNSA. The CDR3 loop spans 15 amino acids. V lost 2 bases and J lost 0, with 10 bases in between. CDR3 sequence: CASSLIAGMNTEAFF. The CDR3 DNA is TGTGCCAGCAGCTTAATTGCAGGGATGAACACTGAAGCTTTCTTT.

This clonotype was counted many times. The J gene is TRBJ2-6, the V gene TRBV20-1; 8 bases line up with TRBD1. The germline V gene encodes CDR1 DFQATT and CDR2 SNEGSKA (reference sequence). The CDR3 loop spans 16 amino acids. V shed 3 bases, J shed 0 bases, and the junction held 4 bases outside the gene matches. The CDR3 DNA reads TGCAGTGCTAGCGACAGGGGCCCCTCTGGGGCCAACGTCCTGACTTTC. This translates into CSASDRGPSGANVLTF.

This clonotype has ten or more counts. The chain uses TRBV5-1 and TRBJ2-3, with 13 bases matching TRBD2. The length of the CDR3 is 17 residues. Germline V gene sequence: CDR1 SGHRS, CDR2 YFSETQ. With V trimmed by 4 bases and J by 1 base, 6 bases remained unmatched. The CDR3 protein is CASSQTTSGGRTDTQYF. In nucleotides, the CDR3 is TGCGCCAGCAGCCAGACGACTAGCGGGGGGCGCACAGATACGCAGTATTTT.

This clonotype was observed many times. The gene calls are TRBV20-1 and TRBJ2-7; D possibly corresponds to TRBD2 (6 bases). This CDR3 is 14 amino acids long. V lost 2 bases, J lost 0 bases, and 11 bases lay in between. CDR1 DFQATT and CDR2 SNEGSKA come from the germline V gene (reference sequence). The CDR3 sequence: CSARSERASYEQYF. CDR3 bases: TGCAGTGCTAGATCTGAGCGGGCCTCCTACGAGCAGTACTTC.